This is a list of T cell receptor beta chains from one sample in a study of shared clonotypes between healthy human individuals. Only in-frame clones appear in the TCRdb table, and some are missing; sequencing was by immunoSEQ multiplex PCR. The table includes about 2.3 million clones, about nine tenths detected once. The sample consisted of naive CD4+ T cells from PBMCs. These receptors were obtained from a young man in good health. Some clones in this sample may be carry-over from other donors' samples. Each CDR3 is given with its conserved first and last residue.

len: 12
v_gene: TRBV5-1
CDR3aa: CASRGGGGEQFF

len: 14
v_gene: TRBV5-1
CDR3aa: CASKVVQGGEKLFF

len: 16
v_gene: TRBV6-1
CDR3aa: CASSEQGSDLTGELFF

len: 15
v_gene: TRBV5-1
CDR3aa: CASSGLAGVGGELFF

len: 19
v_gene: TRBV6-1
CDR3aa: CASSEGLAGGPLAKNIQYF

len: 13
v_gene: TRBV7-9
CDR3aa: CASSLDANQPQHF

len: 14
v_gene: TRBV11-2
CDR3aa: CASSSLTGTYEQYF

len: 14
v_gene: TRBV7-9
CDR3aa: CASSLAGFGYGYTF

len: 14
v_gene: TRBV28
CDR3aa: CASRGRGARTEAFF

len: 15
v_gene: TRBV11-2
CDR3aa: CASSLEGLHGGELFF

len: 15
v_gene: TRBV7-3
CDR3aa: CASRQAGAAKNIQYF

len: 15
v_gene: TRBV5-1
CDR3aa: CASSGLAGGPSEQFF

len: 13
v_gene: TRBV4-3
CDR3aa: CASSQLLNNEQFF

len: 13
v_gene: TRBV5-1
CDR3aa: CASSLGLPSEQYF

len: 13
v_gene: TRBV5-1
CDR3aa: CASSLGRAAEAFF

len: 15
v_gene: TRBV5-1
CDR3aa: CASSWALWSTDTQYF

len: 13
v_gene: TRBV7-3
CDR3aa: CASSLTSGDTQYF

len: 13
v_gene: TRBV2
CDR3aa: CASARNSADTQYF

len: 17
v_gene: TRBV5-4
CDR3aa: CASSSSTGGFFGNTIYF

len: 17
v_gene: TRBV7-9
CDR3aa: CASSKLLAGDVEETQYF

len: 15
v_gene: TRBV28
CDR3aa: CASSSTDGTVYGYTF

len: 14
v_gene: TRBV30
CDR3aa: CAWSFVSGNDEQFF

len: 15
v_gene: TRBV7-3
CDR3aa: CASSLTRDRTDTQYF

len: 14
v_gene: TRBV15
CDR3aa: CATSVALTDTEAFF

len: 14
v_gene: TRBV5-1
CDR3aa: CASWQGDSRYEQYF

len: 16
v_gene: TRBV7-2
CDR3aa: CASSPSGLGGSGGYTF

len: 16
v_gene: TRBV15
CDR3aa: CATSRGGRGSYNEQFF

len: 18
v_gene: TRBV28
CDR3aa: CASSSSAGAVIATGELFF

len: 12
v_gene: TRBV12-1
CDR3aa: CASSHRDREAFF

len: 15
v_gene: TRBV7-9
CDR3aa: CASSPGTGSREKLFF

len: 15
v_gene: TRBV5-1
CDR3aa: CASPIFTVSTDTQYF

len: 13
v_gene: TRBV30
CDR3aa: CAWSQTVYNEQFF

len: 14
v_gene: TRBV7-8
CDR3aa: CASSFPAQGGEQYF

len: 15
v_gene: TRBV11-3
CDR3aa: CASSHEAAVKSGYTF

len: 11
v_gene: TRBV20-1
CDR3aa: CSALSREELFF

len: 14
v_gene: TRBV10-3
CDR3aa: CAISEKDRSYGYTF

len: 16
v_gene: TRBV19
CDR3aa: CASSNRGPTSTDTQYF

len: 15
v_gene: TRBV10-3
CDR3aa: CAISVGSLRTDTQYF

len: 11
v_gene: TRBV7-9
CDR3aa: CASSFETGVFF

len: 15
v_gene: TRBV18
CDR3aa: CASSPQAGTPYEQYF

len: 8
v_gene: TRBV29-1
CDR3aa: CSVARGFF

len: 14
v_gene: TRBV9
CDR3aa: CASSVGGADYEQYF

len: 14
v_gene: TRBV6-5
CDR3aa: CASSPPGGNTEAFF

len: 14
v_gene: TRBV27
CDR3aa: CASRRQKTAFEQFF

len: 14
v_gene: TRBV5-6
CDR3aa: CASSDRLSYNEQFF

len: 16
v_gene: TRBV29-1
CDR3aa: CSAIRTSGSSFNEQFF

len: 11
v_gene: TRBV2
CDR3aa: CASSELAEAFF

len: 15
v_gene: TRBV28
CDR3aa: CASSPVGVYSDTQYF

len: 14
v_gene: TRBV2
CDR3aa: CASILLRDSNTQYF

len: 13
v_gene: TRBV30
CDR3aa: CAWSGGTVDIQYF

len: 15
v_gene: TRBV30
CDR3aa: CAWSVAMTTQETQYF

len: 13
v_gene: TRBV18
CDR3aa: CASSQDRWREQYF